Detailed here is one TCR beta chain. This entry comes from a study of technical replicates of blood from a handful of donors. Trimming took 6 bases from V and 5 from J, leaving 16 bases between them. CDR1 and CDR2 (germline): SGHVS, FQNEAQ. The CDR3 consists of 14 residues. Some clones are missing from TCRdb's copy, which holds only in-frame ones; the method was immunoSEQ multiplex PCR. This table holds tens of thousands of clones, about 97% found once. This TCR came from a human donor in good health. The genes are TRBV7-8 and TRBJ2-5; the D is unclear. Sequenced: T cells isolated from PBMCs. The CDR3 bases are TGTGCCAGCAGATCCGCCTTTGGCAGGGAGACCCAGTACTTC. This encodes CASRSAFGRETQYF.